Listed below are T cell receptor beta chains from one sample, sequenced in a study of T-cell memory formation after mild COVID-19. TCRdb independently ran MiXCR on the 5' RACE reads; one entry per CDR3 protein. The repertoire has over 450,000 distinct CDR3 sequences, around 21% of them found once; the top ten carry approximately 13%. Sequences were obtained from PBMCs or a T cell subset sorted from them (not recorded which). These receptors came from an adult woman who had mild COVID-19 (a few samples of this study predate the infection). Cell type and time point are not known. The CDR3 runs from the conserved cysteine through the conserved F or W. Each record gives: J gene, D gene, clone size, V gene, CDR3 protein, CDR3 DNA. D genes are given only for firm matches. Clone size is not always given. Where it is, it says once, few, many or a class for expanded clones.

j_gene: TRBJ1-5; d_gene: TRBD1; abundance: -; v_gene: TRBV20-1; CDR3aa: CSTMRQGLRSNQPQHF; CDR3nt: TGCAGTACAATGAGACAGGGGCTTCGGAGCAATCAGCCCCAGCATTTT
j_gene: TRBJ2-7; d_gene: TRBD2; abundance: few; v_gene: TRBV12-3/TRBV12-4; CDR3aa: CASSKTSGSYEQYF; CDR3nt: TGTGCCAGCAGCAAGACTAGCGGCTCCTACGAGCAGTACTTC
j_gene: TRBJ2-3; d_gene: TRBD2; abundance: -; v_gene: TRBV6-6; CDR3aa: CASSGTRIGDTQYF; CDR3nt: TGTGCCAGCAGTGGGACTAGGATAGGAGATACGCAGTATTTT
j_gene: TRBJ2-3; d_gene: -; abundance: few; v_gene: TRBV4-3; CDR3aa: CASSQRGESTDTQYF; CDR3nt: TGCGCCAGCAGCCAGAGGGGGGAGAGCACAGATACGCAGTATTTT
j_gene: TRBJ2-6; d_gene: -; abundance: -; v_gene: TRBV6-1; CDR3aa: CASCDSSWANVLTF; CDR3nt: TGTGCCAGCTGCGACAGCTCCTGGGCCAACGTCCTGACTTTC
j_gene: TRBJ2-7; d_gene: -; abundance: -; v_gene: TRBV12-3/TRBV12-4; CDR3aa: CASSLVGQYEQYF; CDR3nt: TGTGCCAGCAGTTTAGTAGGGCAGTACGAGCAGTACTTC
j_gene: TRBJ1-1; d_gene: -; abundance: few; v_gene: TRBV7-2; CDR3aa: CASSRWPGGVTEAFF; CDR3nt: TGTGCCAGCTCTAGGTGGCCAGGTGGTGTAACTGAAGCTTTCTTT
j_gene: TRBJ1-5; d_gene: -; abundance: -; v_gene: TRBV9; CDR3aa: CASSVGSGNQPQHF; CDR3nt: TGTGCCAGCAGCGTAGGGTCCGGCAATCAGCCCCAGCATTTT
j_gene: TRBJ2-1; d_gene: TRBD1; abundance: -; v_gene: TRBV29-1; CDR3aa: CSVDRGTHSYNEQFF; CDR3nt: TGCAGCGTCGACAGGGGGACCCACTCCTACAATGAGCAGTTCTTC
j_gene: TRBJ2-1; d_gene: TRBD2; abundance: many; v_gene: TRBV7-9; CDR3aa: CASSFGRGLDYNEQFF; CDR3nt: TGTGCCAGCAGCTTCGGGCGGGGACTAGATTACAATGAGCAGTTCTTC
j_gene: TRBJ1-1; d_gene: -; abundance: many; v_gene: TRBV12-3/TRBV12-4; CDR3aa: CASSSLSAGYTEAFF; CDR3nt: TGTGCCAGCAGTTCCCTGAGTGCGGGGTACACTGAAGCTTTCTTT
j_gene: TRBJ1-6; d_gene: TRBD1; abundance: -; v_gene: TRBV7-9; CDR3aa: CASMGQGYSPLHF; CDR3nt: TGTGCCAGCATGGGACAGGGGTATTCACCCCTACACTTT
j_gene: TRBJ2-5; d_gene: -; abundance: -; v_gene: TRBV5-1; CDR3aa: CASSLRGGGETQYF; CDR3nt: TGCGCCAGCAGCTTGAGGGGCGGTGGAGAGACCCAGTACTTC
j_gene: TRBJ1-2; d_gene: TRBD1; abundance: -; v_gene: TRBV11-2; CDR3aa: CASSPGTGVGGYTF; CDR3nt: TGTGCCAGCAGCCCCGGGACAGGGGTGGGTGGCTACACCTTC
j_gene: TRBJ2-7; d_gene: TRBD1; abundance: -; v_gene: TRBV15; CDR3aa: CATSRGGTGGYEQYF; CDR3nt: TGTGCCACCAGCAGAGGAGGGACAGGGGGGTACGAGCAGTACTTC
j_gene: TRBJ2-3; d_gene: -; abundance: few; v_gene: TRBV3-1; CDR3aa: CASSPLLDYQYF; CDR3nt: TGTGCCAGCAGCCCCTTGCTTGACTACCAGTATTTT
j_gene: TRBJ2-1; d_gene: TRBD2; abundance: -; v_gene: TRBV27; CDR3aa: CASSRLAGLSNEQFF; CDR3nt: TGTGCCAGCAGTCGGCTAGCGGGATTATCCAATGAGCAGTTCTTC
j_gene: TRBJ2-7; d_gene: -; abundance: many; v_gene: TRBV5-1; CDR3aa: CASSATGIHEQYF; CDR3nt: TGCGCCAGCAGCGCGACAGGCATCCACGAGCAGTACTTC
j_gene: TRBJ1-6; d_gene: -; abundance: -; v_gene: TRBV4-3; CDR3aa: CASSQDRGVGPPLHF; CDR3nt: TGCGCCAGCAGCCAAGATCGGGGGGTAGGTCCACCCCTCCACTTT
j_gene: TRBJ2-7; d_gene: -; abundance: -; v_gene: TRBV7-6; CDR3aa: CASSDWSEQYF; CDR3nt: TGTGCCAGCAGCGACTGGAGCGAGCAGTACTTC
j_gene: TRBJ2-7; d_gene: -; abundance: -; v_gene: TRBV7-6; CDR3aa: CASSLIQDSYEQYF; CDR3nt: TGTGCCAGCAGCTTAATACAGGACTCCTACGAGCAGTACTTC
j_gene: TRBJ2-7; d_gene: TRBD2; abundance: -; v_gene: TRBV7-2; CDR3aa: CASSGRLAGSHEQYF; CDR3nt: TGTGCCAGCAGCGGGAGACTAGCGGGAAGCCACGAGCAGTACTTC
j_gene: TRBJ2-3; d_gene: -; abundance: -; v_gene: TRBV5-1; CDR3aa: CASSLAVHASDADTQYF; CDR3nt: TGCGCCAGCAGCTTGGCCGTACATGCTTCAGACGCAGATACGCAGTATTTT
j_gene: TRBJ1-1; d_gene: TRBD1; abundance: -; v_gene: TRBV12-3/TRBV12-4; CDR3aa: CASRVGTGMNTEAFF; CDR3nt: TGTGCCAGCAGGGTCGGGACAGGGATGAACACTGAAGCTTTCTTT
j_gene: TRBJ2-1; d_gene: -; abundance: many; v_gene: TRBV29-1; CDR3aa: CSVRTLYNEQFF; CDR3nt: TGCAGCGTCCGAACCCTCTACAATGAGCAGTTCTTC
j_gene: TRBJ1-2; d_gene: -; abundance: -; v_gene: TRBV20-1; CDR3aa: CSARATGLEYGYTF; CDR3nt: TGCAGTGCTAGAGCTACAGGGCTGGAGTATGGCTACACCTTC
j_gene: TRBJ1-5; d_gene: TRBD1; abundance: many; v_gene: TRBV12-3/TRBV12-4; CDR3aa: CASSRTGGNQPQHF; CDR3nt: TGCGCCAGCAGCCGGACAGGGGGCAATCAGCCCCAGCATTTT
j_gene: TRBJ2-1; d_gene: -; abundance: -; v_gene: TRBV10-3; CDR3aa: CAISDRASRNEQFF; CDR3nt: TGTGCCATCAGTGACCGGGCTAGCCGGAATGAGCAGTTCTTC
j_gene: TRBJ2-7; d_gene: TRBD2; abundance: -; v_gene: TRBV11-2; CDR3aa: CASSLQREIGEQYF; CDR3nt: TGTGCCAGCAGCCTCCAGCGGGAGATCGGCGAGCAGTACTTC
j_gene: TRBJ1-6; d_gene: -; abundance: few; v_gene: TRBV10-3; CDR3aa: CAISAAGPSPLHF; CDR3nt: TGTGCCATCAGCGCCGCGGGACCTTCACCCCTCCACTTT
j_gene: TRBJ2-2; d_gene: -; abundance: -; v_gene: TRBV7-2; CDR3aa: CASRSGLANTGELFF; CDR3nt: TGTGCCAGCCGCTCGGGGCTAGCCAACACCGGGGAGCTGTTTTTT
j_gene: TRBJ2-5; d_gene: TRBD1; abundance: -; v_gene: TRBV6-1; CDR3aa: CASTYLQGDQETQYF; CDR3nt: TGTGCCAGCACCTACCTACAGGGGGACCAAGAGACCCAGTACTTC
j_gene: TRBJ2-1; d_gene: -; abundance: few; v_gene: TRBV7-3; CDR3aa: CASSLTWRDEQFF; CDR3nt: TGTGCCAGCAGCTTAACGTGGCGCGATGAGCAGTTCTTC